Listed below are T cell receptor beta chains from one sample, sequenced in a study of T-cell memory formation after mild COVID-19. TCRdb re-derived calls from the 5' RACE reads in MiXCR, one entry per CDR3 protein. Among fewer than 140,000 distinct CDR3 sequences listed, around 15% were seen once. Sequencing input: PBMCs or a T cell subset sorted from them (not recorded which). These receptors were collected from an adult woman who had mild COVID-19 (a few samples of this study predate the infection). Cell type and time point are not known. Both conserved end residues are part of each CDR3. The order of the fields is CDR3 length, V gene, J gene, CDR3 protein.

cdr3_length: 15; v_call: TRBV9; j_call: TRBJ2-5; cdr3_aa: CASSGVGGSSETQYF
cdr3_length: 15; v_call: TRBV12-3/TRBV12-4; j_call: TRBJ2-7; cdr3_aa: CASSLGWEGQIEQYF
cdr3_length: 18; v_call: TRBV4-2; j_call: TRBJ2-3; cdr3_aa: CASSQDPVSHSRIDTQYF
cdr3_length: 13; v_call: TRBV2; j_call: TRBJ1-3; cdr3_aa: CASSDRTGNTIYF
cdr3_length: 14; v_call: TRBV6-6; j_call: TRBJ1-5; cdr3_aa: CASSYGASNQPQHF
cdr3_length: 14; v_call: TRBV27; j_call: TRBJ2-7; cdr3_aa: CASSFNRGTYEQYF
cdr3_length: 14; v_call: TRBV4-3; j_call: TRBJ1-5; cdr3_aa: CASSQEWSNQPQHF
cdr3_length: 14; v_call: TRBV12-3/TRBV12-4; j_call: TRBJ2-1; cdr3_aa: CASRPGTGYNEQFF
cdr3_length: 18; v_call: TRBV12-3/TRBV12-4; j_call: TRBJ1-1; cdr3_aa: CASSFFWDSRNPNTEAFF
cdr3_length: 15; v_call: TRBV20-1; j_call: TRBJ2-1; cdr3_aa: CSARDIQGRNYEQFF
cdr3_length: 16; v_call: TRBV27; j_call: TRBJ2-1; cdr3_aa: CASSFTGPPSYNEQFF
cdr3_length: 13; v_call: TRBV7-9; j_call: TRBJ2-7; cdr3_aa: CASSLTGFYEQYF
cdr3_length: 13; v_call: TRBV12-3/TRBV12-4; j_call: TRBJ2-1; cdr3_aa: CASSFLRDNEQFF
cdr3_length: 16; v_call: TRBV11-3; j_call: TRBJ2-7; cdr3_aa: CASSLAGTGFVGEQYF
cdr3_length: 14; v_call: TRBV20-1; j_call: TRBJ2-1; cdr3_aa: CSASPTGAGNEQFF
cdr3_length: 15; v_call: TRBV5-1; j_call: TRBJ2-1; cdr3_aa: CASSLQQGVYNEQFF
cdr3_length: 17; v_call: TRBV5-1; j_call: TRBJ2-1; cdr3_aa: CASSLAPLAGGYNENLF
cdr3_length: 15; v_call: TRBV29-1; j_call: TRBJ2-1; cdr3_aa: CSVEDPGVYRGEQFF
cdr3_length: 15; v_call: TRBV6-2/TRBV6-3; j_call: TRBJ2-2; cdr3_aa: CASSSGQLFTGELFF
cdr3_length: 18; v_call: TRBV7-2; j_call: TRBJ2-2; cdr3_aa: CASSFRPQGQMNTGELFF
cdr3_length: 12; v_call: TRBV13; j_call: TRBJ1-2; cdr3_aa: CASSTRPYGYTF
cdr3_length: 18; v_call: TRBV4-2; j_call: TRBJ2-3; cdr3_aa: CASSHLYDSGKSGPTQYF
cdr3_length: 15; v_call: TRBV4-1; j_call: TRBJ2-7; cdr3_aa: CASSQEAAGSYEQYF
cdr3_length: 14; v_call: TRBV20-1; j_call: TRBJ1-1; cdr3_aa: CSAYYGPRNTEAFF
cdr3_length: 15; v_call: TRBV12-3/TRBV12-4; j_call: TRBJ2-2; cdr3_aa: CASSRLLSPTGELFF
cdr3_length: 13; v_call: TRBV19; j_call: TRBJ2-7; cdr3_aa: CASSGQGGHEQYF
cdr3_length: 14; v_call: TRBV6-2/TRBV6-3; j_call: TRBJ2-5; cdr3_aa: CASSRLAGGETQYF
cdr3_length: 17; v_call: TRBV7-2; j_call: TRBJ2-7; cdr3_aa: CASSLAPAGSGAYEQYF
cdr3_length: 12; v_call: TRBV6-6; j_call: TRBJ1-1; cdr3_aa: CASRAVDTEAFF
cdr3_length: 16; v_call: TRBV9; j_call: TRBJ2-3; cdr3_aa: CASSVGVAESTDTQYF
cdr3_length: 18; v_call: TRBV7-9; j_call: TRBJ2-3; cdr3_aa: CASSTLAGGRASTDTQYF
cdr3_length: 18; v_call: TRBV3-1; j_call: TRBJ1-1; cdr3_aa: CASSQDIQTGRMNTEAFF
cdr3_length: 13; v_call: TRBV29-1; j_call: TRBJ1-2; cdr3_aa: CSVERAGDGGYTF
cdr3_length: 11; v_call: TRBV29-1; j_call: TRBJ1-2; cdr3_aa: CSVGGEGGYTF
cdr3_length: 14; v_call: TRBV7-9; j_call: TRBJ1-1; cdr3_aa: CASSPGLGNTEAFF
cdr3_length: 16; v_call: TRBV9; j_call: TRBJ2-1; cdr3_aa: CASGRSKQGSGNEQFF
cdr3_length: 14; v_call: TRBV6-2/TRBV6-3; j_call: TRBJ2-7; cdr3_aa: CASSNLTSANEQYF
cdr3_length: 15; v_call: TRBV5-1; j_call: TRBJ2-7; cdr3_aa: CASFGGPHLNYEQYF
cdr3_length: 17; v_call: TRBV24-1; j_call: TRBJ1-5; cdr3_aa: CATSETPGRNSNQPQHF
cdr3_length: 12; v_call: TRBV7-2; j_call: TRBJ2-7; cdr3_aa: CASSLDNYEQYF
cdr3_length: 17; v_call: TRBV7-9; j_call: TRBJ1-4; cdr3_aa: CASSFGADGLFNEKLFF
cdr3_length: 16; v_call: TRBV6-5; j_call: TRBJ2-1; cdr3_aa: CASSSLAGGIYNEQFF
cdr3_length: 16; v_call: TRBV2; j_call: TRBJ2-5; cdr3_aa: CASSEGLAGGGETQYF
cdr3_length: 13; v_call: TRBV29-1; j_call: TRBJ2-2; cdr3_aa: CSVQLANTGELFF
cdr3_length: 15; v_call: TRBV14; j_call: TRBJ2-7; cdr3_aa: CASSQGYGAPYEQYF
cdr3_length: 18; v_call: TRBV7-9; j_call: TRBJ1-4; cdr3_aa: CASSLFKGPISTNEKLFF
cdr3_length: 13; v_call: TRBV12-3/TRBV12-4; j_call: TRBJ1-1; cdr3_aa: CASSFAGPSEAFF
cdr3_length: 13; v_call: TRBV7-9; j_call: TRBJ1-1; cdr3_aa: CASSLGGSTEAFF
cdr3_length: 14; v_call: TRBV29-1; j_call: TRBJ1-2; cdr3_aa: CSVFTGTGGLGYTF
cdr3_length: 15; v_call: TRBV4-1; j_call: TRBJ2-1; cdr3_aa: CASSPGAGNYNEQFF
cdr3_length: 14; v_call: TRBV5-6; j_call: TRBJ1-2; cdr3_aa: CASSFRTGGGGYTF